Below are 3 T cell receptor beta chains sequenced from a single sample in a study of blood T cell repertoires in COVID-19. This table comes from immunoSEQ multiplex PCR, and its TCRdb copy is limited to in-frame clones, with some not included. This table has 110,000 or so clones, roughly 85% appearing once. Input material: peripheral blood. The receptors stem from a human donor in a cohort sampled during active COVID-19.

The chain has TRBV6-2 or TRBV6-3 and TRBJ2-1; TRBD1 aligns across 7 bases. CDR1 and CDR2 (germline): MNHEY, SVGEGT. The CDR3 has 16 amino acids. The V gene end was trimmed by 2 bases and the J gene end by 8 bases; junction bases not matched to a gene: 12. Here the CDR3 reads CASSYDRDRVDDEQFF. CDR3 DNA sequence: TGTGCCAGCAGTTACGACAGGGACCGGGTGGACGATGAGCAGTTCTTC.

J is TRBJ1-5 and V is TRBV19; possibly TRBD1 for D (6 bases). Trimming took off 2 bases at V and 2 bases at J, with 7 bases between the two ends. Germline values: CDR1 LNHDA, CDR2 SQIVND (reference sequence). The CDR3 is 14 residues long. The CDR3 sequence: CASSIRTGNQPQHF. The CDR3 DNA sequence: TGTGCCAGTAGTATAAGGACAGGCAATCAGCCCCAGCATTTT.

The gene calls are TRBV7-2 and TRBJ2-7, with a possible D match to TRBD2 (5 bases). Germline CDR1 is SGHTA and CDR2 is FQGNSA. CDR3 length: 15 amino acids. V lost 6 bases and J 4 bases, leaving 19 bases between the germline ends. This CDR3 is CASSSATGFLYEQYF. Written as DNA, the CDR3 is TGTGCCAGCAGTTCCGCCACGGGATTTCTTTACGAGCAGTACTTC.